Below, 8 T cell receptor beta chains from the same sample are listed, as sequenced in a study of T cells in Graves' hyperthyroidism and ophthalmopathy. RNA transcripts were the template for amplifying TCR beta CDR3 regions. First-round RT-PCR targeting the TCR CDR3 was performed with the HTBI primer set. In TCRdb, the multiplex PCR reads were re-called with MiXCR into one record per CDR3 protein. The sample has approximately 370,000 distinct CDR3 sequences, about 15% seen once. Input material: blood. These receptors all come from a woman aged 25 to 45 with Graves' hyperthyroidism.

This clonotype was seen many times. The chain recombines TRBV20-1 with TRBJ2-7, with D possibly being TRBD1 (5 bases). CDR1 and CDR2 (germline): DFQATT, SNEGSKA (reference sequence). Trimming cost V 3 bases and J 3 bases, with 9 bases left between them. The CDR3 extends over 12 amino acids. The CDR3 protein is CSASEQGYEQYF. CDR3 in DNA: TGCAGTGCTAGTGAGCAGGGCTACGAGCAGTACTTC.

The V gene is TRBV5-1, the J gene TRBJ2-7; 7 nucleotides line up with TRBD2. V shed 3 bases, J shed 7 bases, and the junction held 10 bases outside the gene matches. The CDR3 is 14 amino acids. Germline-derived CDR1 and CDR2 are SGHRS and YFSETQ. The CDR3 region is CASSWGSSREEQYF. DNA of the CDR3: TGCGCCAGCAGCTGGGGCAGCTCGCGGGAGGAGCAGTACTTC.

This clonotype was counted a few times. Given a much more abundant clone one base away, this may be a read error. The chain links TRBV27 to TRBJ2-7, with D perhaps TRBD1 (5 bases). V was clipped by 11 bases and J by 3 bases, with 20 bases between them. The V gene's germline CDR1 is MNHEY and CDR2 SMNVEV (reference sequence). This CDR3 comprises 14 residues. As DNA, the CDR3 is TGTGCCCGCAAAGACAGAAACTCCCGCTACGAGCAGTACTTC. Protein product: CARKDRNSRYEQYF.

This clonotype came up many times. The rearrangement joins TRBV3-1 to TRBJ1-1, with D possibly being TRBD1 (6 bases). This CDR3 has 14 amino acids. CDR1 is LGHDT and CDR2 is YNNKEL in the germline V gene (reference sequence). V was pared by 4 bases and J by 3 bases, with 12 bases between. The CDR3 DNA reads TGTGCCAGCAGCCCGGACAGCAGGCACACTGAAGCTTTCTTT. Encoded protein: CASSPDSRHTEAFF.

This clonotype was seen many times. The gene calls are TRBV30 and TRBJ2-3; D is undetermined. CDR1 and CDR2 (germline): GTSNPN, SVGIG (reference sequence). This CDR3 region has 13 residues. V gave up 3 bases and J gave up 1 base, with 8 bases separating them. The CDR3 DNA follows: TGTGCCTGGAGCCTGGACGGCACAGATACGCAGTATTTT. It is translated as CAWSLDGTDTQYF.

The table lists this clonotype with a few counts. The J gene is TRBJ1-2, the V gene TRBV6-9, with 7 bases that match TRBD1. V lost 5 bases and J lost 6; bases outside the gene matches: 9. Germline values: CDR1 MNHGY, CDR2 SVAAGI. CDR3 length: 14 residues. The CDR3 protein is CASSHTGAQDGYTF. CDR3 sequence (DNA): TGTGCCAGCAGTCATACAGGGGCCCAAGATGGCTACACCTTC.

At least ten counts were recorded for this clonotype. This chain connects TRBV3-1 to TRBJ2-1; 9 bases line up with TRBD2. The CDR3 contains 14 residues. Per the germline V gene, CDR1 is LGHDT and CDR2 is YNNKEL (reference sequence). V gave up 7 bases and J gave up 9 bases; unmatched junction bases: 10. CDR3 sequence (DNA): TGTGCCAGCAACGGCGGGAGGGCCGAGGGTGAGCAGTTCTTC. This translates into CASNGGRAEGEQFF.

This clonotype was observed a handful of times. This could be a read error, since a much larger clone is one nucleotide away. The rearrangement joins TRBV11-2 to TRBJ1-1; 7 bases map to TRBD1. The CDR3 contains 15 residues. Germline-derived CDR1 and CDR2 are SGHAT and FQNNGV. In DNA form, the CDR3 reads TGTACCAGCAGCCACCGGACAGGACCGAACACTGAAGCTTTCTTT. Translation gives CTSSHRTGPNTEAFF.